Sequencing of this TCR beta chain was carried out in a study of regulatory T cells in long-lasting Graves disease. Study-level results: Lower TCR diversity was seen in persistent Graves' patients than in newly diagnosed ones.

The time point here: newly diagnosed GD, antithyroid drugs for less than 3 months. PBMC RNA served as the TCR library source. Per germline, CDR1 SGDLS and CDR2 YYNGEE. CDR3 length equals 15 residues. V shed 1 base and J 7 bases; nucleotides not matched to a gene: 5. This clonotype was picked up a small number of times. Its antigen remains unknown. Arm-PCR of CDR3 regions with iRepertoire HTBI primers generated TCR beta libraries. TCRdb used MiXCR to reprocess the multiplex PCR reads, holding one entry per CDR3 protein. The sample carries hundreds of thousands of distinct CDR3 sequences, 16% recorded once. Separately, the same data were catalogued under a study of T cells in Graves' hyperthyroidism and ophthalmopathy. That report adds: Thyroid ultrasound and orbital computed tomography, with clinical symptoms and serum thyroxine and TRAb, informed diagnoses. Ophthalmopathy prediction by the model preceded onset by a median about 6 months.

The receptor was derived from a woman aged 25-40 years with Graves disease. The sequences come from peripheral blood mononuclear cells (PBMCs), collected at new diagnosis, from a patient treated with antithyroid drugs. The chain couples TRBV9 to TRBJ2-1; 10 positions agree with TRBD2. CDR3 sequence (DNA): TGTGCCAGCAGCGTATCTGGGACTAGCGCTAATGAGCAGTTCTTC. This gives the protein CASSVSGTSANEQFF. Filled out from reference TRBV9 and TRBJ2-1, the complete variable domain reads DSGVTQTPKHLITATGQRVTLRCSPRSGDLSVYWYQQSLDQGLQFLIQYYNGEERAKGNILERFSAQQFPDLHSELNLSSLELGDSALYFCASSVSGTSANEQFFGPGTRLTVL.